This T cell receptor (beta chain) was recorded in a study of blood T cells in healthy people across ages. The second PCR ran roughly 7 to 12 cycles with a sample-barcoded 5' primer and J-beta primers. TCRdb processed the 5' RACE reads anew with MiXCR; each CDR3 protein has one entry. The sample lists roughly 1,500,000 distinct CDR3 sequences, roughly 40% seen once, with 6.5% to 10% in the top ten. CDR3 size: 13 residues. Trimming cost V 4 bases and J 6 bases, with 9 bases left between them. Germline CDR1 and CDR2: LGHDT and YNNKEL (reference sequence). The J gene is TRBJ2-2, the V gene TRBV3-1; D gene unclear. The source of this sequence is a woman younger than 30 in good health. Input material: blood. CDR3 loop: CASSRVGSGELFF. The CDR3 DNA is TGTGCCAGCAGCCGGGTAGGATCCGGGGAGCTGTTTTTT.